The 21 T cell receptor beta chains given below trace back to one sample, sequenced in a study of T-cell reconstitution after alpha-beta-depleted transplantation in children. Using unique molecular identifiers, the investigators prepared the TCRbeta library. TCRdb reprocessed the PCR reads via MiXCR and lists one record per CDR3 protein. Of 97,000 or so distinct CDR3 sequences detected, around 7% appear once; the ten largest clones hold roughly 17%. Sequencing was performed on PBMCs, taken before TCRalphabeta/CD19-depleted stem cell transplant. The receptors originated from a boy between 2 and 15 years old with acute lymphoblastic leukemia, due to receive a stem cell transplant.

This clonotype was seen more than once but under ten times. V and J are TRBV5-1 and TRBJ1-4; D unresolved. V dropped 5 bases and J dropped 5 bases, with 7 bases sitting between them. There are 12 residues in the CDR3. The V gene's germline CDR1 is SGHRS and CDR2 YFSETQ. CDR3: CASREGNEKLFF. The CDR3, as DNA: TGCGCCAGCAGGGAAGGGAATGAAAAACTGTTTTTT.

This clonotype has a handful of counts. This chain joins TRBV12-3 or TRBV12-4 and TRBJ1-5; tentative D call: TRBD1 (5 bases). Trimming shortened V by 2 bases and J by 2 bases, and 13 bases separated the two germline ends. The CDR3 loop spans 16 amino acids. In DNA form, the CDR3 reads TGTGCCAGCAGTTTACTTTCGGGGGATGGCAATCAGCCCCAGCATTTT. Amino acids: CASSLLSGDGNQPQHF.

This clonotype was observed a few times. The genes are TRBV6-5 and TRBJ2-2; 8 bases map to TRBD2. CDR1 is MNHEY, CDR2 SVGAGI, per germline. The CDR3 is 16 amino acids. The J segment lost 4 bases and the V segment lost 6 bases, leaving 10 bases of the junction unmatched. CDR3 protein: CASSFSGGRVTGELFF. The CDR3 DNA reads TGTGCCAGCAGCTTCTCGGGGGGGCGGGTCACCGGGGAGCTGTTTTTT.

There are many counts of this clonotype. V and J are TRBV2 and TRBJ2-3; the D call may be TRBD1 or TRBD2 (5 bases each). V was shortened by 2 bases and J by 2 bases, with 8 bases between the two germline ends. CDR1 and CDR2 (germline): SNHLY, FYNNEI. CDR3 length: 14 residues. CDR3 region: CASSEMGVTDTQYF. In nucleotides, the CDR3 is TGTGCCAGCAGTGAAATGGGGGTCACAGATACGCAGTATTTT.

At least ten counts were recorded for this clonotype. V and J are TRBV13 and TRBJ2-2; 8 bases match TRBD1. V gave up 7 bases and J gave up 1 base; unmatched junction bases: 5. Germline CDR1 PRHDT, CDR2 FYEKMQ (reference sequence). CDR3 length: 15 residues. In nucleotides, the CDR3 is TGTGCCAGCATCCGGACAGGGAGGAACACCGGGGAGCTGTTTTTT. Translating gives CASIRTGRNTGELFF.

This clonotype has ten or more counts. The CDR3 nucleotides read TGTGCCAGCAGCCCCCTAGGAGGGGGCGGAGGCTACACCTTC. Protein product: CASSPLGGGGGYTF. The chain has TRBV14 and TRBJ1-2; TRBD1 aligns across 7 bases. J lost 8 bases, V lost 4 bases, and 10 bases had no gene match. Germline V gene lookup returns CDR1 SGHDN and CDR2 FVKESK. The CDR3 has 14 amino acids.

This clonotype came up many times. The CDR3 is CASSLQGWNTEAFF. CDR3 sequence (DNA): TGTGCCAGCAGCTTACAGGGTTGGAACACTGAAGCTTTCTTT. The chain carries TRBV7-9 and TRBJ1-1, with D maybe TRBD1 (5 bases). The germline gives CDR1 SEHNR, CDR2 FQNEAQ (reference sequence). The CDR3 is made up of 14 amino acids. V was trimmed by 2 bases and J by 1 base, leaving 8 bases between them.

This clonotype was counted at least ten times. V and J are TRBV4-1 and TRBJ1-5, with 9 bases aligning to TRBD1. Germline lookup yields CDR1 MGHRA and CDR2 YSYEKL. The CDR3 has 16 amino acids. The junction had 4 bases not matched to a gene; V was cut back by 2 bases and J by 2 bases. CDR3 in DNA: TGCGCCAGCAGCCAAAGTTGGACAGGGGGCAATCAGCCCCAGCATTTT. Translated, it gives CASSQSWTGGNQPQHF.

This clonotype has a count of ten or more. V is TRBV6-1 and J is TRBJ1-1; no definite D call. Deletions cut 1 base from V and 3 bases from J, with 6 bases between. The CDR3 has 13 amino acids. The germline CDR1 and CDR2 sequences are MNHNS and SASEGT. CDR3 amino acids: CASSEERHTEAFF. In nucleotides, the CDR3 is TGTGCCAGCAGTGAAGAGCGCCACACTGAAGCTTTCTTT.

There are many counts of this clonotype. This rearrangement joins TRBV7-2 to TRBJ2-7; 7 bases agree with TRBD1. The CDR3 totals 20 residues. Germline V gives CDR1 SGHTA, CDR2 FQGNSA. J was trimmed by 3 bases and V by 3 bases; bases with no gene match: 23. CDR3: CASSLTGPHIQPTKVYEQYF. CDR3 nucleotides: TGTGCCAGCAGCTTGACAGGGCCGCACATACAGCCCACCAAGGTCTACGAGCAGTACTTC.

This clonotype was detected ten times or more. V is TRBV9 and J is TRBJ2-7; 8 bases line up with TRBD2. Germline CDR1 reads SGDLS; CDR2 reads YYNGEE. This CDR3 is 17 amino acids long. V shed 3 bases, J shed 6 bases, and the junction held 17 bases outside the gene matches. The CDR3 sequence: CASSGPLSRGGRLEQYF. In nucleotides, the CDR3 is TGTGCCAGCAGCGGACCCCTAAGTCGCGGGGGGCGCCTCGAGCAGTACTTC.

This clonotype has a handful of counts. The genes are TRBV14 and TRBJ1-2, with D perhaps TRBD1 (6 bases). V was clipped by 4 bases and J by 4 bases, with 19 bases between them. The CDR3 is made up of 16 amino acids. The germline gives CDR1 SGHDN, CDR2 FVKESK. The CDR3 nucleotides read TGTGCCAGCAGCCCGTTTCAGGGGTTGGGAGTCTATGGCTACACCTTC. It codes for CASSPFQGLGVYGYTF.

This clonotype occurred many times. This chain joins TRBV20-1 and TRBJ2-7; D is ambiguous. The germline V gene encodes CDR1 DFQATT and CDR2 SNEGSKA (reference sequence). V was cut by 3 bases and J by 0 bases, with 12 bases left in between. The CDR3 extends over 14 amino acids. The CDR3 here is CSASPIHNSYEQYF. Here the CDR3 DNA reads TGCAGTGCTAGTCCCATCCACAACTCCTACGAGCAGTACTTC.

This clonotype was counted at least ten times. This chain's CDR3 is CASSPACREKAPSTDTQYF. CDR3 nucleotides: TGTGCCAGCTCACCGGCATGCCGCGAAAAGGCCCCTAGCACAGATACGCAGTATTTT. The chain is built from TRBV21-1 and TRBJ2-3; TRBD2 is the table's D call and was not checked against the DNA. TRBV21-1 is reported as a pseudogene. This CDR3 contains 19 residues.

This clonotype was counted ten times or more. This chain joins TRBV5-1 and TRBJ2-3; maybe TRBD2 (5 bases). V shed 2 bases and J shed 6 bases, with 22 bases lying between them. Germline V gene data show CDR1 as SGHRS and CDR2 as YFSETQ. The CDR3 contains 17 residues. The CDR3, as DNA: TGCGCCAGCAGCTTCGGTGTCAGTCCACCCGGGGTGGATACGCAGTATTTT. Amino acids: CASSFGVSPPGVDTQYF. The full variable domain, in which reference TRBV5-1 and TRBJ2-3 provide the parts outside the CDR3, is KAGVTQTPRYLIKTRGQQVTLSCSPISGHRSVSWYQQTPGQGLQFLFEYFSETQRNKGNFPGRFSGRQFSNSRSEMNVSTLELGDSALYLCASSFGVSPPGVDTQYFGPGTRLTVL.

V usage is TRBV29-1 and J usage is TRBJ2-1; D may be TRBD2 (5 bases). Deletions cut 3 bases from V and 0 bases from J, with 15 bases between. Germline CDR1 is SQVTM and CDR2 is ANQGSEA. The CDR3 length is 16 residues. DNA of the CDR3: TGCAGCGTTGATGGGCCCGGGAAGAGCTCCTACAATGAGCAGTTCTTC. Its protein is CSVDGPGKSSYNEQFF.

V gene TRBV5-1 combines with J gene TRBJ2-7; D tentatively reads TRBD1 or TRBD2 (5 bases each). CDR3 length: 14 amino acids. V was trimmed by 2 bases and J by 2 bases, leaving 11 bases between them. Germline-derived CDR1 and CDR2 are SGHRS and YFSETQ. CDR3 coding DNA: TGCGCCAGCAGCTTCCACTGGGGGACCTACGAGCAGTACTTC. Protein product: CASSFHWGTYEQYF.

This clonotype occurred a few times. The J gene is TRBJ2-3, the V gene TRBV5-1; D not certain. Per the germline V gene, CDR1 is SGHRS and CDR2 is YFSETQ. V gave up 7 bases and J gave up 6 bases, with 24 bases separating them. This CDR3 comprises 16 residues. In nucleotides, the CDR3 is TGCGCCAGCTCCCGAAGTGCGGACCCGGTCACTGATACGCAGTATTTT. It is translated as CASSRSADPVTDTQYF.

The table lists this clonotype with many counts. V usage is TRBV14 and J usage is TRBJ2-3; 7 bases align to TRBD2. CDR3 length equals 15 residues. V lost 2 bases, J lost 1 base, and 3 bases stayed unmatched. Germline CDR1 is SGHDN and CDR2 is FVKESK. CDR3 sequence (DNA): TGTGCCAGCAGCCAATTGAGCGGGGGCACAGATACGCAGTATTTT. It specifies CASSQLSGGTDTQYF.

This clonotype was seen many times. The chain joins TRBV12-3 or TRBV12-4 to TRBJ1-1; 10 bases line up with TRBD1. V shed 4 bases and J 4 bases; nucleotides not matched to a gene: 3. The CDR3 length is 14 residues. The CDR3: CASSSWTGGTEAFF. CDR3 sequence (DNA): TGTGCCAGCAGTTCATGGACAGGGGGCACTGAAGCTTTCTTT.

In its sample, this clonotype was seen many times. The rearrangement uses TRBV4-1 and TRBJ2-7; the match to TRBD2 covers 8 bases. Looked up from germline, CDR1 is MGHRA and CDR2 is YSYEKL. Trimming cost V 1 base and J 1 base; bases outside gene matches: 6. The CDR3 consists of 16 residues. Here the CDR3 DNA reads TGCGCCAGCAGCCAAGGAGAGGCGGGGGGATCCTACGAGCAGTACTTC. Protein product: CASSQGEAGGSYEQYF.